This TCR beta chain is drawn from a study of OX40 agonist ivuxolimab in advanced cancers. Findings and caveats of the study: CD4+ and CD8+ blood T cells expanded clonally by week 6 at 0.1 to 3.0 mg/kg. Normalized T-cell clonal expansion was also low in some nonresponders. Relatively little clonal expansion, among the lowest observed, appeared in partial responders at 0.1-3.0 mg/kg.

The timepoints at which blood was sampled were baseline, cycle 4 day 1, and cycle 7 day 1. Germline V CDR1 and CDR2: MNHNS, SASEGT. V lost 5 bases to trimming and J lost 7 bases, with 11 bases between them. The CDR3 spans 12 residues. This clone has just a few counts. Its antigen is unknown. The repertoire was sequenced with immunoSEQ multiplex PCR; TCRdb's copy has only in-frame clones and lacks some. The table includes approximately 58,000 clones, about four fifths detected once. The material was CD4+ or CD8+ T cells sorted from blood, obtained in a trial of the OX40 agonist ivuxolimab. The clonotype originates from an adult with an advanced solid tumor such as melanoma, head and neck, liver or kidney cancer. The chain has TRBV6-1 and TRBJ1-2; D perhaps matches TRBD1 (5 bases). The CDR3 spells CASSSRGGGYTF. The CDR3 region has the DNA TGTGCCAGCAGTTCCCGGGGGGGTGGCTACACCTTC.